The next 2 T cell receptor beta chains were all read from a single sample in a study of shared clonotypes between healthy human individuals. Produced via immunoSEQ multiplex PCR; TCRdb's table is partial and in-frame only. The sample contains roughly 2.5 million clones, more than 80% of which appear only once. Specimen: naive CD4+ T cells sorted from blood. Described subset: CD45RA+ positively selected. Every receptor here comes from a man between 18 and 29 years old in good health.

The chain employs TRBV18 and TRBJ2-5; a possible D gene is TRBD1 (7 bases). V lost 4 bases and J lost 4, with 22 bases in between. The CDR3 loop spans 17 amino acids. Germline-derived CDR1 and CDR2 are KGHSH and LQKENI. The CDR3 loop reads CASSRTTGRTGGETQYF. The CDR3 bases are TGTGCCAGCTCACGCACGACAGGGAGGACTGGGGGAGAGACCCAGTACTTC.

The V and J genes are TRBV5-1 and TRBJ2-3, with 8 nucleotides matching TRBD2. In germline, CDR1 is SGHRS, CDR2 YFSETQ. V shed 3 bases, J shed 3 bases, and the junction held 12 bases outside the gene matches. The CDR3 spans 17 residues. The CDR3 loop is CASSSQGLAGGTDTQYF. CDR3 DNA: TGCGCCAGCAGCTCACAGGGCCTGGCGGGGGGTACAGATACGCAGTATTTT.